One sample yielded the 12 T cell receptor beta chains listed below, sequenced in a study of T cell responses to AZD1222 COVID-19 vaccine. Clones were sequenced by immunoSEQ multiplex PCR, and TCRdb holds only the in-frame ones, with some missing. The sample holds approximately 120,000 clones; 70% to 90% are singletons and the top ten take approximately 9.4%. The sequencing used peripheral blood, collected 28 days after the second AZD1222 dose. Receptor source: an adult who received the AZD1222 COVID-19 vaccine.

The J gene is TRBJ2-5, the V gene TRBV3-1 (or the pseudogene TRBV3-2); 7 positions match TRBD2. This CDR3 comprises 12 residues. Germline V gene data show CDR1 as LGHDT and CDR2 as YNNKEL (reference sequence). Losses at the gene ends were 3 bases for V and 7 bases for J; bases not matched to a gene: 2. CDR3: CASSQGEGTQYF. The CDR3 coding sequence is TGTGCCAGCAGCCAGGGGGAGGGGACCCAGTACTTC.

A few counts support this clone. This chain links TRBV6-5 with TRBJ1-1; weak D call: TRBD1 (6 bases). The CDR3 sequence is 13 residues long. Germline V lookup: CDR1 MNHEY, CDR2 SVGAGI. The CDR3 coding sequence is TGTCAAACAGGGAAGTCGAGGAACACTGAAGCTTTCTTT. Its protein is CQTGKSRNTEAFF.

This clone was counted once. V and J are TRBV7-2 and TRBJ2-1; the D is unclear. The CDR3 spans 12 residues. Germline CDR1 reads SGHTA; CDR2 reads FQGNSA. Deletions cut 2 bases from V and 8 bases from J, with 7 bases between. CDR3 in amino acids: CASSLWWDEQFF. The DNA for the CDR3 is TGTGCCAGCAGCTTATGGTGGGATGAGCAGTTCTTC.

CDR3 sequence (DNA): TGTGCCAGCGGCTTAGGGGTCTCCTACGAGCAGTACTTC. Translating it yields CASGLGVSYEQYF. The rearrangement uses TRBV27 and TRBJ2-7; a possible D gene is TRBD1 (5 bases). The V end lost 8 bases, the J end lost 0 bases, and 11 bases lay between the germline ends. From germline, CDR1 is MNHEY and CDR2 SMNVEV (reference sequence). The CDR3 contains 13 residues.

This sequence joins TRBV19 and TRBJ2-4; D ambiguous. The CDR3 spans 16 residues. V was pared by 5 bases and J by 4 bases, with 18 bases between. Germline V gene sequence: CDR1 LNHDA, CDR2 SQIVND (reference sequence). The DNA of the CDR3 is TGTGCCAGTAGTCTGCTCGGCGGTCACAAAAAAAACATTCAGTACTTC. The encoded protein is CASSLLGGHKKNIQYF.

CDR3 sequence reads: CASKKSPQDYGYTF. In nucleotides, the CDR3 is TGTGCCAGCAAGAAGTCCCCACAGGACTATGGCTACACCTTC. This chain joins TRBV6-5 and TRBJ1-2, with D maybe TRBD1 (5 bases). CDR3 length: 14 residues. Trimming removed 7 bases at V and 3 bases at J, with 15 bases between. Germline values: CDR1 MNHEY, CDR2 SVGAGI.

This rearrangement joins TRBV24-1 to TRBJ2-1; TRBD2 matches 9 bases. J was trimmed by 6 bases and V by 5 bases; bases with no gene match: 7. From germline, CDR1 is KGHDR and CDR2 SFDVKD. The CDR3 consists of 15 residues. CDR3 DNA: TGTGCCACCAGTGCGGGGCGGGAGGGCCTCAATGAGCAGTTCTTC. This translates into CATSAGREGLNEQFF.

The CDR3 nucleotides read TGTGCCAGCAGCTTAATGATGAACACTGAAGCTTTCTTT. Amino acid sequence: CASSLMMNTEAFF. The rearrangement uses TRBV7-8 and TRBJ1-1; the D is unclear. The V gene lost 2 bases and the J gene lost 0 bases, with 4 bases spanning the gap. This CDR3 has 13 amino acids. CDR1 and CDR2 from the germline V gene are SGHVS and FQNEAQ.

The rearrangement uses TRBV6-5 and TRBJ1-3, with D maybe TRBD1 (5 bases). V lost 4 bases to trimming and J lost 5 bases, with 9 bases between them. The CDR3 is made up of 13 amino acids. Germline V gene sequence: CDR1 MNHEY, CDR2 SVGAGI. This CDR3 is CASSSDSRNTIYF. In nucleotides, the CDR3 is TGTGCCAGCAGTTCCGACAGCCGAAACACCATATATTTT.

The chain has TRBV6-7 and TRBJ1-5; TRBD1 is a possible D gene (5 bases). TRBV6-7 is reported as an ORF; its role is uncertain. The length of the CDR3 is 16 residues. Trimming cost V 2 bases and J 2 bases, with 13 bases left between them. CDR3 sequence: CASSYGLGRGNQPQHF. The CDR3 nucleotides read TGTGCCAGCAGTTACGGCTTGGGACGGGGCAATCAGCCCCAGCATTTT.

This chain's CDR3 is CASRPGGAGGELFF. CDR3 bases: TGTGCCAGCAGGCCAGGGGGCGCCGGCGGGGAGCTGTTTTTT. The rearrangement links TRBV7-2 to TRBJ2-2, with 8 bases aligning to TRBD1. Germline assignment: CDR1 SGHTA and CDR2 FQGNSA. The V and J ends lost 6 bases and 7 bases, in that order; junction bases with no gene match: 7. The CDR3 loop spans 14 amino acids.

The chain employs TRBV19 and TRBJ2-3; possible D gene TRBD2, 7 bases. Germline CDR1 and CDR2: LNHDA and SQIVND (reference sequence). The V end was cut by 7 bases, the J end by 5 bases, with 19 bases between. CDR3 length: 15 residues. CDR3 sequence: CASNEGGGALDTQYF. The CDR3 coding sequence is TGTGCCAGTAATGAAGGGGGAGGGGCTTTAGATACGCAGTATTTT.